This T cell receptor (beta chain) was found in a study of T-cell memory formation after mild COVID-19. Study conclusions and caveats: Contracting CD4+ clones sat mainly in CM and EM; CD8+ in EMRA. Pre-infection memory showed some responding clones, and this suggested that cross-reactive memory joined. Clones that contracted from day 15 to 85 had balanced CD4/CD8; later expanders were CD4+ biased.

MiXCR, applied by TCRdb to the 5' RACE reads, yields one record per CDR3 protein. This sample has fewer than 650,000 distinct CDR3 sequences, with less than 25% found just once. The CDR3 contains 15 residues. Germline lookup yields CDR1 SGHKS and CDR2 YYEKEE (reference sequence). Trimming left V 0 bases short and J 9 bases short, with 16 bases between. On this clonotype itself: Antigen unknown.

The V call is TRBV5-5, the J call TRBJ2-1, with D possibly being TRBD2 (6 bases). The sequence came from an adult woman who had mild COVID-19 (a few samples of this study predate the infection). Cell type and time point are not known. Sequencing used PBMCs or a T cell subset sorted from them (not recorded which). DNA of the CDR3: TGTGCCAGCAGCTTGGAGTTCGCGAGGAGGGCTGAGCAGTTCTTC. It translates to CASSLEFARRAEQFF.